Listed below are T cell receptor beta chains from one sample, sequenced in a study of radiotherapy plus CTLA-4 blockade in lung cancer. Assay: immunoSEQ multiplex PCR; the TCRdb copy retains only in-frame clones and omits some. This sample has roughly 110,000 clones; about 84% occur once, and the top ten carry around 2%. Specimen: peripheral blood, collected from a patient treated with radiotherapy plus ipilimumab. These receptors came from a human donor with non-small cell lung cancer that progressed on radiotherapy plus ipilimumab. Some clones in this sample may be carry-over from other donors' samples. Both conserved end residues are part of each CDR3. Fields, in order: clone size, V gene, J gene, D gene, CDR3 DNA, CDR3 protein. The D gene is left open where the match is weak. Clone sizes are given selectively: once, few, many, or a class where the clone is expanded.

clone size: .; V gene: TRBV5-1; J gene: TRBJ2-1; D gene: TRBD2; CDR3 DNA: TGCGCCAGCAGCTCCGGGACTAGCGGGTTGCCCTACAATGAGCAGTTCTTC; CDR3 protein: CASSSGTSGLPYNEQFF
clone size: .; V gene: TRBV7-2; J gene: TRBJ2-5; D gene: .; CDR3 DNA: TGTGCCAGCAGCTTTTGGGTGGAGACCCAGTACTTC; CDR3 protein: CASSFWVETQYF
clone size: .; V gene: TRBV2; J gene: TRBJ2-1; D gene: TRBD1; CDR3 DNA: TGTGCCAGCAGTTTTCCGGGACAGGGGGCTTGGGATGAGCAGTTCTTC; CDR3 protein: CASSFPGQGAWDEQFF
clone size: .; V gene: TRBV5-1; J gene: TRBJ1-6; D gene: .; CDR3 DNA: TGCGCCAGCAGCTTGGAGCCAGGGCGCAATTCACCCCTCCACTTT; CDR3 protein: CASSLEPGRNSPLHF
clone size: .; V gene: TRBV6-5; J gene: TRBJ1-1; D gene: .; CDR3 DNA: TGTGCCAGCAGTTACGAGGGTTGGAACACTGAAGCTTTCTTT; CDR3 protein: CASSYEGWNTEAFF
clone size: once; V gene: TRBV7-3; J gene: TRBJ1-1; D gene: .; CDR3 DNA: TGTGCCAGCAGCCCGAGACAAAGGGGTAGGACTGAAGCTTTCTTT; CDR3 protein: CASSPRQRGRTEAFF
clone size: .; V gene: TRBV5-1; J gene: TRBJ2-1; D gene: TRBD2; CDR3 DNA: TGCGCCAGCAGCGGGACTAGCGGGGGTCTAGCCTACAATGAGCAGTTCTTC; CDR3 protein: CASSGTSGGLAYNEQFF
clone size: .; V gene: TRBV5-1; J gene: TRBJ1-6; D gene: .; CDR3 DNA: TGCGCCAGCAGCTTGGATAATTCACCCCTCCACTTT; CDR3 protein: CASSLDNSPLHF
clone size: .; V gene: TRBV20-1; J gene: TRBJ1-1; D gene: .; CDR3 DNA: TGCAGTGTAACTCGGAACACTGAAGCTTTCTTT; CDR3 protein: CSVTRNTEAFF
clone size: .; V gene: TRBV18; J gene: TRBJ2-5; D gene: .; CDR3 DNA: TGTGCCAGCTCACCAGATGAGACCCAGTACTTC; CDR3 protein: CASSPDETQYF
clone size: .; V gene: TRBV2; J gene: TRBJ1-3; D gene: .; CDR3 DNA: TGTGCCAGCAGTCCGTCCAGGGGCTCTGGAAACACCATATATTTT; CDR3 protein: CASSPSRGSGNTIYF
clone size: .; V gene: TRBV27; J gene: TRBJ1-6; D gene: .; CDR3 DNA: TGTGCCAGCAGTTGGCAGGGTGGAAATTCACCCCTCCACTTT; CDR3 protein: CASSWQGGNSPLHF
clone size: .; V gene: TRBV7-3; J gene: TRBJ2-3; D gene: TRBD2; CDR3 DNA: TGTGCCAGCAGCTCCCTACTAGCGGGGGGGATAGATACGCAGTATTTT; CDR3 protein: CASSSLLAGGIDTQYF
clone size: .; V gene: TRBV7-3; J gene: TRBJ2-1; D gene: TRBD2; CDR3 DNA: TGTGCCAGCAGCGCATCCGGGACTAGGGACAATGAGCAGTTCTTC; CDR3 protein: CASSASGTRDNEQFF
clone size: .; V gene: TRBV7-2; J gene: TRBJ1-4; D gene: .; CDR3 DNA: TGTGCCAGCAGCTTAGGTCCAGCCAACTCTAATGAAAAACTGTTTTTT; CDR3 protein: CASSLGPANSNEKLFF
clone size: .; V gene: TRBV6-1; J gene: TRBJ2-2; D gene: .; CDR3 DNA: TGTGCCAGCAGTAACCACAGGGTCACCGGGGAGCTGTTTTTT; CDR3 protein: CASSNHRVTGELFF
clone size: .; V gene: TRBV6-1; J gene: TRBJ2-6; D gene: .; CDR3 DNA: TGTGCCAGCACCTGGGGAGGTTTCGGGGCCAACGTCCTGACTTTC; CDR3 protein: CASTWGGFGANVLTF
clone size: .; V gene: TRBV18; J gene: TRBJ1-6; D gene: .; CDR3 DNA: TGTGCCAGCTCACCTGCCCGGGACGTGGGGGGATCACCCCTCCACTTT; CDR3 protein: CASSPARDVGGSPLHF
clone size: .; V gene: TRBV18; J gene: TRBJ1-6; D gene: TRBD1; CDR3 DNA: TGTGCCAGCTCATGGGACAGCGATAATTCACCCCTCCACTTT; CDR3 protein: CASSWDSDNSPLHF
clone size: .; V gene: TRBV11-3; J gene: TRBJ2-1; D gene: .; CDR3 DNA: TGTGCCAGCAGCTTAGATGCAGAGAGCTCCTACAATGAGCAGTTCTTC; CDR3 protein: CASSLDAESSYNEQFF
clone size: .; V gene: TRBV19; J gene: TRBJ1-1; D gene: .; CDR3 DNA: TGTGCCAGTAGTCCGCACCGGGGGGTAACTGAAGCTTTCTTT; CDR3 protein: CASSPHRGVTEAFF
clone size: .; V gene: TRBV18; J gene: TRBJ1-1; D gene: .; CDR3 DNA: TGTGCCAGCTCACCACCAGGGCCAGTGAACACTGAAGCTTTCTTT; CDR3 protein: CASSPPGPVNTEAFF
clone size: .; V gene: TRBV2; J gene: TRBJ1-2; D gene: .; CDR3 DNA: TGTGCCAGCAGTGAGGGGGTAATGAGCTATGGCTACACCTTC; CDR3 protein: CASSEGVMSYGYTF
clone size: .; V gene: TRBV30; J gene: TRBJ2-1; D gene: TRBD1; CDR3 DNA: TGTGCCTGGATTTGGAACGGGACAGGGGGTTCGAATGAGCAGTTCTTC; CDR3 protein: CAWIWNGTGGSNEQFF
clone size: .; V gene: TRBV11-3; J gene: TRBJ2-1; D gene: .; CDR3 DNA: TGTGCCAGCAGCTTGGAGGGTGAGCCTAACAATGAGCAGTTCTTC; CDR3 protein: CASSLEGEPNNEQFF
clone size: few; V gene: TRBV7-9; J gene: TRBJ1-2; D gene: .; CDR3 DNA: TGTGCCAGCAGCTCAGATAGACAGTCCGGGGCGCTTCGCTACACCTTC; CDR3 protein: CASSSDRQSGALRYTF
clone size: .; V gene: TRBV5-1; J gene: TRBJ2-7; D gene: TRBD1; CDR3 DNA: TGCGCCAGCAGCCCTATCGACAGGGGTTCCTACGAGCAGTACTTC; CDR3 protein: CASSPIDRGSYEQYF
clone size: .; V gene: TRBV11-2; J gene: TRBJ2-2; D gene: .; CDR3 DNA: TGTGCCAGCAGCTTCAGACAGTCGAACACCGGGGAGCTGTTTTTT; CDR3 protein: CASSFRQSNTGELFF
clone size: .; V gene: TRBV7-3; J gene: TRBJ2-1; D gene: .; CDR3 DNA: TGTGCCAGCAGCTTAGCACGCCGAGGACAGGAGCAGTTCTTC; CDR3 protein: CASSLARRGQEQFF
clone size: once; V gene: TRBV4-2; J gene: TRBJ2-2; D gene: TRBD2; CDR3 DNA: TGTGCCAGCAGCCAAGAACACCCCCCGGGACTAGCGAGCACCGGGGAGCTGTTTTTT; CDR3 protein: CASSQEHPPGLASTGELFF
clone size: .; V gene: TRBV9; J gene: TRBJ1-6; D gene: .; CDR3 DNA: TGTGCCAGCAGCGTAGTCTCGGTTAGTTCACCCCTCCACTTT; CDR3 protein: CASSVVSVSSPLHF
clone size: .; V gene: TRBV27; J gene: TRBJ1-2; D gene: .; CDR3 DNA: TGTGCCAGCAGGAGAAGGGGTGCCTTCTATGGCTACACCTTC; CDR3 protein: CASRRRGAFYGYTF
clone size: few; V gene: TRBV5-1; J gene: TRBJ1-3; D gene: .; CDR3 DNA: TGCGCCAGCAGCTTGGGGGCAGGCTCTGGAAACACCATATATTTT; CDR3 protein: CASSLGAGSGNTIYF
clone size: .; V gene: TRBV7-2; J gene: TRBJ1-1; D gene: TRBD1; CDR3 DNA: TGTGCCAGCAGCTCTCGACAGGGACCGAACACTGAAGCTTTCTTT; CDR3 protein: CASSSRQGPNTEAFF
clone size: .; V gene: TRBV6-1; J gene: TRBJ2-7; D gene: .; CDR3 DNA: TGTGCCAGCAGTGAAGAGGACAGTGGCGGCCACGAGCAGTACTTC; CDR3 protein: CASSEEDSGGHEQYF
clone size: once; V gene: TRBV7-2; J gene: TRBJ1-2; D gene: .; CDR3 DNA: TGTGCCAGCAGCTTAGGGGCAGGTCCTAACTATGGCTACACCTTC; CDR3 protein: CASSLGAGPNYGYTF
clone size: .; V gene: TRBV11-1; J gene: TRBJ2-5; D gene: .; CDR3 DNA: TGTGCCAGCAGTAACATCAACAGGGCCTACGAGCAGAACTTC; CDR3 protein: CASSNINRAYEQNF
clone size: .; V gene: TRBV7-2; J gene: TRBJ2-6; D gene: TRBD2; CDR3 DNA: TGTGCCAGCAGCTTAGTCGGGGGGGCTGGGGCCAACGTCCTGACTTTC; CDR3 protein: CASSLVGGAGANVLTF
clone size: .; V gene: TRBV29-1; J gene: TRBJ2-6; D gene: .; CDR3 DNA: TGCAGCGTTGAAATTTGGGGGTCCTCTGGGGCCAACGTCCTGACTTTC; CDR3 protein: CSVEIWGSSGANVLTF
clone size: .; V gene: TRBV6-1; J gene: TRBJ1-2; D gene: TRBD1; CDR3 DNA: TGTGCCAGCAGCCTGACAGGGAACTATGGCTACACCTTC; CDR3 protein: CASSLTGNYGYTF
clone size: .; V gene: TRBV4-3; J gene: TRBJ1-3; D gene: .; CDR3 DNA: TGCGCCAGCAGCCAAGATTTTGGGGGGGCTCGTTCCCCCCCTGGAAACACCATATATTTT; CDR3 protein: CASSQDFGGARSPPGNTIYF
clone size: .; V gene: TRBV6-1; J gene: TRBJ1-1; D gene: .; CDR3 DNA: TGTGCCAGCGTCCGGGGGGAAAACACTGAAGCTTTCTTT; CDR3 protein: CASVRGENTEAFF
clone size: .; V gene: TRBV7-2; J gene: TRBJ2-3; D gene: TRBD2; CDR3 DNA: TGTGCCAGCATATCTAGCGGGCAAATGCAGTATTTT; CDR3 protein: CASISSGQMQYF
clone size: .; V gene: TRBV11-3; J gene: TRBJ2-5; D gene: .; CDR3 DNA: TGTGCCAGCAGCTATGGAGGGGCCCAGTACTTC; CDR3 protein: CASSYGGAQYF
clone size: .; V gene: TRBV28; J gene: TRBJ1-1; D gene: TRBD1; CDR3 DNA: TGTGCCAGTAGGGGGCGGCTCACTGAAGCTTTCTTT; CDR3 protein: CASRGRLTEAFF
clone size: .; V gene: TRBV9; J gene: TRBJ1-1; D gene: .; CDR3 DNA: TGTGCCAGCAGCGTAGGGCGGACAGCAAACACTGAAGCTTTCTTT; CDR3 protein: CASSVGRTANTEAFF
clone size: .; V gene: TRBV9; J gene: TRBJ2-7; D gene: TRBD1; CDR3 DNA: TGTGCCAGCAGCGTGCTATCCGGGACAGGGTTTCACGAGCAGTACTTC; CDR3 protein: CASSVLSGTGFHEQYF
clone size: .; V gene: TRBV6-5; J gene: TRBJ1-1; D gene: .; CDR3 DNA: TGTGCCAGCAAATCTCCCGTCAACACTGAAGCTTTCTTT; CDR3 protein: CASKSPVNTEAFF
clone size: .; V gene: TRBV4-2; J gene: TRBJ1-5; D gene: TRBD1; CDR3 DNA: TGTGCCAGCAGCCAAGACGGGACAGGTTATCAGCCCCAGCATTTT; CDR3 protein: CASSQDGTGYQPQHF
clone size: .; V gene: TRBV27; J gene: TRBJ1-1; D gene: .; CDR3 DNA: TGTGCCAGCAGTTCCTGGGGGGGAATGCGGGCTTTCTTT; CDR3 protein: CASSSWGGMRAFF
clone size: .; V gene: TRBV7-2; J gene: TRBJ1-5; D gene: .; CDR3 DNA: TGTGCCAGCAGCCCACCGGAGGCTCGGTGGCCCCAGCATTTT; CDR3 protein: CASSPPEARWPQHF
clone size: .; V gene: TRBV7-3; J gene: TRBJ2-7; D gene: TRBD1; CDR3 DNA: TGTGCCAGCAGCCCCGGGACAGGGGGCGCTGGGTCCGAGCAGTACTTC; CDR3 protein: CASSPGTGGAGSEQYF
clone size: .; V gene: TRBV6-6; J gene: TRBJ1-2; D gene: .; CDR3 DNA: TGTGCCAGCAGTTACTCGGTCTTCTATGGCTACACCTTC; CDR3 protein: CASSYSVFYGYTF